This TCR beta chain was found in a study of blood T cell repertoires in COVID-19. Study summary: Sites across the United States, Italy and Spain contributed samples from acute and convalescent COVID-19.

Data came from immunoSEQ multiplex PCR; TCRdb stores just in-frame clones and leaves some out. The sample lists 110,000 to 150,000 clones, about 87% occurring once. This CDR3 spans 14 amino acids. Germline V gene sequence: CDR1 SGHNT, CDR2 YENEEA. V lost 6 bases and J 0 bases, leaving 11 bases between the germline ends. The sample was peripheral blood. This chain links TRBV11-3 with TRBJ1-1; D possibly corresponds to TRBD1 (6 bases). The TCR was taken from a human donor in a cohort sampled during active COVID-19. The CDR3 DNA reads TGTGCCAGCAGACCCGGACAGATGAACACTGAAGCTTTCTTT. Encoded protein: CASRPGQMNTEAFF.